The subject of this entry is one TCR beta chain. Per the germline V gene, CDR1 is KGHSH and CDR2 is LQKENI. CDR3 length equals 13 residues. Trimming cost V 6 bases and J 7 bases, with 13 bases left between them. This entry comes from a study of shared clonotypes between healthy human individuals. On the study more broadly: Three plates each covered CD4 naive and memory; CD8 naive two, CD8 memory one.

Here immunoSEQ multiplex PCR was the method, and the copy in TCRdb shows in-frame clones only, minus some. In the table there are more than 2,000,000 clones, 85% to 95% of which are singletons. The J gene is TRBJ2-1, the V gene TRBV18; a weak D match, TRBD2 (6 bases). This clonotype originated in a man between 18 and 35 years old in good health. Some clones in this sample may be carry-over from other donors' samples. The sequenced material came from naive CD4+ T cells from PBMCs. Stated subset: CD45RA+ positively selected. The CDR3 protein is CASSLTRDNEQFF. Written as DNA, the CDR3 is TGTGCCAGCTCCTTGACTAGAGATAATGAGCAGTTCTTC.